This record looks at one T cell receptor beta chain sequence and its context. Its antigen is not known. This sample is part of a study of CD8 T cells in ankylosing spondylitis. The study's findings and limits: A motif of 7 or 8 highly homologous TCR beta variants was seen as apparently characteristic of ankylosing spondylitis blood. Enrichment of disease-linked clones was reportedly significant in matched ankylosing spondylitis synovial fluid.

MiXCR, applied by TCRdb to the 5' RACE reads, yields one record per CDR3 protein. The sample carries some 130,000 distinct CDR3 sequences, approximately 9.7% recorded once. The J segment lost 1 base and the V segment lost 9 bases, leaving 11 bases of the junction unmatched. The CDR3 length is 15 residues. Germline V gene sequence: CDR1 ENHRY, CDR2 SYGVKD. The source of this sequence is a male donor with ankylosing spondylitis or in good health (not recorded which). Sequencing used blood, either unsorted or a sorted T cell fraction (not recorded which). This chain uses TRBV10-3 with TRBJ2-7, with 8 bases fitting TRBD2. The DNA of the CDR3 is TGTGCCATAAGCCGTAGAGGCGGGAGGTCCTACGAGCAGTACTTC. Translating it yields CAISRRGGRSYEQYF.